The sequence of this T cell receptor (beta chain) was determined in a study of CD8+CD57+ T cells in acquired aplastic anemia. The study profiled TCR beta VDJ and CDR3 using genomic DNA as template. Each CDR3 protein gets one entry after TCRdb re-called the reads with MiXCR. The data hold roughly 200,000 distinct CDR3 sequences, with less than 65% observed a single time. The sequenced patients had an expansion of CD8+CD57+ cells seen by flow cytometry. Sample: sorted CD4+, CD8+, or CD8+CD57+ T cells (not recorded which) from PBMCs. The receptor's source is a human donor with aplastic anemia.

The chain's CDR3 is CASSLAGGLGYTF. In DNA form, the CDR3 reads TGTGCCAGCAGCTTAGCTGGGGGGCTTGGCTACACCTTC. The chain links TRBV7-9 to TRBJ1-2; D is perhaps TRBD1 (6 bases). V gave up 0 bases and J gave up 7 bases, with 9 bases separating them. CDR1 is SEHNR and CDR2 is FQNEAQ in the germline V gene (reference sequence). The CDR3 covers 13 residues.